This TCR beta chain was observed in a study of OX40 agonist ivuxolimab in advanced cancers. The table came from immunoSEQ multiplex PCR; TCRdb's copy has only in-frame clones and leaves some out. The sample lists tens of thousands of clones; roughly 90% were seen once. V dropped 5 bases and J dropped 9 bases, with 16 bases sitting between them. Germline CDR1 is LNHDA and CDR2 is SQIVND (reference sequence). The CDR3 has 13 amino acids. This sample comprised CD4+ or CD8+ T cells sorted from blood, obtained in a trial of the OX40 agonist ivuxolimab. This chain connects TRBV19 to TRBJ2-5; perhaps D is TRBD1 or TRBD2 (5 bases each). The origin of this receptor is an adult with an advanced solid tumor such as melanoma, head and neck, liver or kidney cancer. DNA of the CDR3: TGTGCCAGTAGTGGGGACCCTGGCAGGGCCCAGTACTTC. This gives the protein CASSGDPGRAQYF.